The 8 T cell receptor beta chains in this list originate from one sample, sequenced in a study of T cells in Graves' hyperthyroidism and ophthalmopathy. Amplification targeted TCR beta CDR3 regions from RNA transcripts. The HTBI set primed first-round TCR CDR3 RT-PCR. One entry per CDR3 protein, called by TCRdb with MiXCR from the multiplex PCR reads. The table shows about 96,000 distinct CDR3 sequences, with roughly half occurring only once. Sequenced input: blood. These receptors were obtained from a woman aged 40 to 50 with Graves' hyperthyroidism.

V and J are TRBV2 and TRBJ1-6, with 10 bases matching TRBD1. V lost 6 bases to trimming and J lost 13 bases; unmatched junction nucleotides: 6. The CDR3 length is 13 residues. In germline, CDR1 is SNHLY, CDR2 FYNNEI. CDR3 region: CASSRDRGHPLHF. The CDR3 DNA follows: TGTGCCAGCAGCCGGGACAGGGGACACCCCCTCCACTTT.

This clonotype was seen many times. The DNA of the CDR3 is TGCGCCAGCAAGCCAAGAGCAGGGAGCTATGGCTACACCTTC. This translates into CASKPRAGSYGYTF. The chain is built from TRBV4-1 and TRBJ1-2; D is perhaps TRBD1 (5 bases). The V gene lost 7 bases and the J gene lost 4 bases, with 16 bases spanning the gap. Germline V CDR1 and CDR2: MGHRA, YSYEKL. CDR3 length: 14 amino acids.

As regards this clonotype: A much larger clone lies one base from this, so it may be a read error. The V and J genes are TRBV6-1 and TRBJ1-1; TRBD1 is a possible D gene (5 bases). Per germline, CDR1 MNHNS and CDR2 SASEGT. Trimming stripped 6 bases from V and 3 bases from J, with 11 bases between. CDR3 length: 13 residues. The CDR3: CASRGTGDTEAFF. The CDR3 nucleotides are TGTGCCAGCAGGGGTACAGGTGACACTGAAGCTTTCTTT.

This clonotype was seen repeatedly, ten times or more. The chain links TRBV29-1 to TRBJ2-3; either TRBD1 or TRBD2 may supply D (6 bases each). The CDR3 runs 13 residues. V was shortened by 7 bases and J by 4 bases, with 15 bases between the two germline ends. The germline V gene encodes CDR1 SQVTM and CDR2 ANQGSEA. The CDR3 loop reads CSGTGAGADTQYF. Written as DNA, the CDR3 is TGCAGCGGGACGGGAGCAGGGGCAGATACGCAGTATTTT.

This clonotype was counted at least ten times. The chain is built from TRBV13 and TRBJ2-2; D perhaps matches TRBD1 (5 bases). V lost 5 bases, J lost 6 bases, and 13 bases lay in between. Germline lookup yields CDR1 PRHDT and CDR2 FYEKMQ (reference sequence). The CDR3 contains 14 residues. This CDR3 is CASSPRAEAGELFF. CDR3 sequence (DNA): TGTGCCAGCAGCCCCAGGGCGGAAGCCGGGGAGCTGTTTTTT.

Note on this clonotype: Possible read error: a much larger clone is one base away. Written as DNA, the CDR3 is TGCGCCAGCAGCCAAGATATAGGGGGTGTTTCACCCCTCTACTTT. Protein product: CASSQDIGGVSPLYF. The chain recombines TRBV7-2 with TRBJ1-6; tentative D call: TRBD1 (6 bases). Germline V lookup: CDR1 SGHTA, CDR2 FQGNSA. The CDR3 loop spans 15 amino acids. Full variable domain (rest looked up from reference TRBV7-2 and TRBJ1-6): GAGVSQSPSNKVTEKGKDVELRCDPISGHTALYWYRQSLGQGLEFLIYFQGNSAPDKSGLPSDRFSAERTGGSVSTLTIQRTQQEDSAVYLCASSQDIGGVSPLYFGNGTRLTVT.

The CDR3 is CSAQSGSGRGETQYF. Here the CDR3 DNA reads TGCAGTGCTCAATCCGGAAGCGGAAGGGGAGAGACCCAGTACTTC. The chain couples TRBV20-1 to TRBJ2-5; D possibly uses TRBD1 or TRBD2 (5 bases each). CDR3 length equals 15 residues. Trimming left V 5 bases short and J 4 bases short, with 20 bases between. Germline CDR1 reads DFQATT; CDR2 reads SNEGSKA (reference sequence).

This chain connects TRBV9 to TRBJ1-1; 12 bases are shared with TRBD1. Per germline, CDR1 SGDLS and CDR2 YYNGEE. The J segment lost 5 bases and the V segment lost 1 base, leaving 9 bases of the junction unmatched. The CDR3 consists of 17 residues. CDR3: CASSVMGQGAPRTEAFF. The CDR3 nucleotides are TGTGCCAGCAGCGTAATGGGACAGGGGGCGCCGAGGACTGAAGCTTTCTTT.